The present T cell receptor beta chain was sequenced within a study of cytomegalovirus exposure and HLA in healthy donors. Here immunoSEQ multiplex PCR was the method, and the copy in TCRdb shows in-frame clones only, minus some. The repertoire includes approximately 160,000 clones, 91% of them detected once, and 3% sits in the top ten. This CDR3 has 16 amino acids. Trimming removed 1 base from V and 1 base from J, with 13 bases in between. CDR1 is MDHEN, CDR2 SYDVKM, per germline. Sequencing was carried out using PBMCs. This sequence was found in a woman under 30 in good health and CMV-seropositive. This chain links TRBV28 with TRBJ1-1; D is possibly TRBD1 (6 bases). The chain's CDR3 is CASSLSHREENTEAFF. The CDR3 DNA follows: TGTGCCAGCAGTTTATCGCACAGGGAAGAGAACACTGAAGCTTTCTTT.